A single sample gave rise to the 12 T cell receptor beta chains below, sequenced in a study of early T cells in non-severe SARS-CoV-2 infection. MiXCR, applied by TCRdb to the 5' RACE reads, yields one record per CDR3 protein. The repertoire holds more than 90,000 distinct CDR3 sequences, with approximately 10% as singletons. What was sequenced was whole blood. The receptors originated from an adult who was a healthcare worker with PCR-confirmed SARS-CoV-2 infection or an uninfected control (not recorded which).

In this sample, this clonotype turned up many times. The CDR3 region has the DNA TGTGCCAGCAGTCCAGGCAGGGATACGCAGTATTTT. Translated: CASSPGRDTQYF. The V call is TRBV12-3 or TRBV12-4, the J call TRBJ2-3; D call uncertain. The V and J ends lost 5 bases and 6 bases respectively, with 9 bases between them. This CDR3 has 12 residues.

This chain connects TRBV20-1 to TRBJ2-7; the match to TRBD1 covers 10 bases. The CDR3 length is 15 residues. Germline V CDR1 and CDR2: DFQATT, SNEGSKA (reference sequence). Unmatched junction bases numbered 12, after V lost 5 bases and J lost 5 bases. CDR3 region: CSASAGTGVWDEQYF. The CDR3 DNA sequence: TGCAGTGCTTCCGCGGGGACAGGGGTTTGGGACGAGCAGTACTTC.

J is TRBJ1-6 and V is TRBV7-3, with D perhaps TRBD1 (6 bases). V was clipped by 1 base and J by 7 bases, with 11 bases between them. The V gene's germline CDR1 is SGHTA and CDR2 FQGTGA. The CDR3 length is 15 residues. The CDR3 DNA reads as TGTGCCAGCAGCTTAATGGGGGGCCGGAATTCACCCCTCCACTTT. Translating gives CASSLMGGRNSPLHF. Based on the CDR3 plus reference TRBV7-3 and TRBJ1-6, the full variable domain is GAGVSQTPSNKVTEKGKYVELRCDPISGHTALYWYRQSLGQGPEFLIYFQGTGAADDSGLPNDRFFAVRPEGSVSTLKIQRTERGDSAVYLCASSLMGGRNSPLHFGNGTRLTVT.

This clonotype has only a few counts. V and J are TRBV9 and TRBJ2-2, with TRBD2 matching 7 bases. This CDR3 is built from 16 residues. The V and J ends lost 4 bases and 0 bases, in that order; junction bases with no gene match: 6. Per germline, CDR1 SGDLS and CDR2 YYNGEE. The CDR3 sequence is CASSPGGRANTGELFF. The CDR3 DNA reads TGTGCCAGCAGCCCCGGGGGGAGGGCGAACACCGGGGAGCTGTTTTTT.

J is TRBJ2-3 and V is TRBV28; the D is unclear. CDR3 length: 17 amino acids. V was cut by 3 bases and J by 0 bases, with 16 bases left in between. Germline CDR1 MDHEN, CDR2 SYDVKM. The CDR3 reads CASSFEFRPTSTDTQYF. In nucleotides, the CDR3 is TGTGCCAGCAGTTTTGAATTTCGACCTACTAGCACAGATACGCAGTATTTT.

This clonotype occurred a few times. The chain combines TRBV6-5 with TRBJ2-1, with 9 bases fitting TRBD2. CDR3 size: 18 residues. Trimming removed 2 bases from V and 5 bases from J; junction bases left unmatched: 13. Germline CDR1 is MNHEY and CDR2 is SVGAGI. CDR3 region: CASSYGVIRLAGHNEQFF. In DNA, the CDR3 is TGTGCCAGCAGTTACGGGGTAATTAGGCTAGCGGGACACAATGAGCAGTTCTTC.

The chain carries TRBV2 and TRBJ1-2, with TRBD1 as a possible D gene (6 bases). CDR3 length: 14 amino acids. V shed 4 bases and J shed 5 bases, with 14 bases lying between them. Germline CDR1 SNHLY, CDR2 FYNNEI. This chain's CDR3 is CASSADSAYYGYTF. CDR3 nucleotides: TGTGCCAGCAGTGCGGACAGCGCATATTATGGCTACACCTTC.

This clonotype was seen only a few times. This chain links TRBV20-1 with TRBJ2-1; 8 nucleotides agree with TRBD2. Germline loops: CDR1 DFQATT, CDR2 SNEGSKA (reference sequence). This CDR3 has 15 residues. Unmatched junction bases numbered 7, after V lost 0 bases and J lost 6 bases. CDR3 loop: CSARDVSGGSNEQFF. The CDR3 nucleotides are TGCAGTGCTAGAGATGTGAGCGGGGGATCCAATGAGCAGTTCTTC.

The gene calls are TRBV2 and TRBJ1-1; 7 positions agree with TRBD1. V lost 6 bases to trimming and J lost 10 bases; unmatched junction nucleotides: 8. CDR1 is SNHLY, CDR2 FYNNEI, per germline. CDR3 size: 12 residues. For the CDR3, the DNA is TGTGCCAGCAGGCCGGACCAGGGGGTAGCTTTCTTT. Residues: CASRPDQGVAFF.

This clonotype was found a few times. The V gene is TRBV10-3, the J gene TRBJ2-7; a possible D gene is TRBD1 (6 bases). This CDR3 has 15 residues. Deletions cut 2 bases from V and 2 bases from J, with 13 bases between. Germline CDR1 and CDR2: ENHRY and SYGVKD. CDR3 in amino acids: CAISEQGSRTYEQYF. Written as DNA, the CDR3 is TGTGCCATCAGTGAGCAGGGGTCAAGAACCTACGAGCAGTACTTC.

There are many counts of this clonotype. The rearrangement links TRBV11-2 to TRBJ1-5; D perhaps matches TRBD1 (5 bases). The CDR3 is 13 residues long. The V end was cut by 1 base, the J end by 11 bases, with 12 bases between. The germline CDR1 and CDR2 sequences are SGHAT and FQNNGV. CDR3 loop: CASSLVARGTQHF. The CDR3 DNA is TGTGCCAGCAGCTTAGTGGCCCGGGGCACCCAGCATTTT.

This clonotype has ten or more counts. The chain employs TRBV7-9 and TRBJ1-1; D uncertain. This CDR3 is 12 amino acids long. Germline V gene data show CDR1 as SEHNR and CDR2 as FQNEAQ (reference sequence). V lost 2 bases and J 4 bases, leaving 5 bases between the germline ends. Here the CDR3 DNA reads TGTGCCAGCAGCTTAATTTCCACTGAAGCTTTCTTT. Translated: CASSLISTEAFF. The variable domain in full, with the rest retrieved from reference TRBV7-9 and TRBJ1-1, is DTGVSQNPRHKITKRGQNVTFRCDPISEHNRLYWYRQTLGQGPEFLTYFQNEAQLEKSRLLSDRFSAERPKGSFSTLEIQRTEQGDSAMYLCASSLISTEAFFGQGTRLTVV.